This T cell receptor beta chain was recovered during a study of neurological immune-mediated disorders. General study findings and limits: Phylogenetic analysis grouped 18 of 34 multiple sclerosis patients' repertoires together, suggesting a possible repertoire signature. Healthy controls had more TCR clonal expansion than multiple sclerosis, which showed the least, whereas HTLV-1-associated myelopathy showed the most.

The CDR3 runs 13 residues. V dropped 2 bases and J dropped 3 bases, with 7 bases sitting between them. This clonotype was observed at least ten times. The target antigen is unknown. The cDNA was generated through 5'RACE incorporating 10-nucleotide random UMIs. TCRdb called the 5' RACE reads again in MiXCR, with one record for every CDR3 protein. In the table there are 55,000 to 75,000 distinct CDR3 sequences, over 2% of which are singletons. The chain uses TRBV12-3 or TRBV12-4 and TRBJ1-2; D gene ambiguous. Sample: PBMCs. This receptor was taken from a man aged 50 or older with multiple sclerosis. CDR3 loop: CASSLRGDYGYTF. The CDR3 bases are TGTGCCAGCAGTTTACGGGGTGACTATGGCTACACCTTC.